This TCR beta chain comes out of a study of T cell responses to AZD1222 COVID-19 vaccine. General study points: It was only after the peak T cell response that any repertoires were sampled. Donor demographics were predominantly white British with a female majority; clonal diversity may be underestimated. Vaccination with two AZD1222 doses was followed by a rise in Spike-specific TCR breadth and depth.

With respect to this clone: Antigen: not known.

The CDR3 consists of 15 residues. V lost 2 bases and J 4 bases, leaving 15 bases between the germline ends. Germline loops: CDR1 LNHNV, CDR2 YYDKDF (reference sequence). TCRdb's copy holds only in-frame clones and misses some; the assay was immunoSEQ multiplex PCR. The top ten clones hold about 4.6% of a sample with about 94,000 clones, less than 85% of them seen once. The sample in question was peripheral blood, obtained 28 days after the second AZD1222 dose. J is TRBJ2-7 and V is TRBV15; D is perhaps TRBD1 or TRBD2 (5 bases each). This clonotype was sampled from an adult who received the AZD1222 COVID-19 vaccine. CDR3 DNA: TGTGCCACCAGCAGAAACCGGGACCCCATATACGAGCAGTACTTC. Protein product: CATSRNRDPIYEQYF.